The TCR beta chain under discussion was sequenced for a study of blood T cell repertoires in COVID-19. Study processing details: Reference gene primer amplification gave nucleated cell count estimates. TCRdb's copy holds only in-frame clones and misses some; the assay was immunoSEQ multiplex PCR. That table is the source of V, J and clone size, and D and trimming were worked out from the DNA. This table has 150,000 or so clones, 80% to 85% appearing once. The CDR3 contains 14 residues. Germline assignment: CDR1 SGHNT and CDR2 YYREEE (reference sequence). With V trimmed by 4 bases and J by 6 bases, 6 bases remained unmatched.

The gene calls are TRBV5-4 and TRBJ2-3; 9 nucleotides line up with TRBD1. The TCR was taken from a woman aged 55-70 years with acute or convalescent COVID-19. Specimen: peripheral blood. CDR3 DNA: TGTGCCAGCAGCCGGGACAGGGAATCGGATACGCAGTATTTT. It translates to CASSRDRESDTQYF.